This T cell receptor (beta chain) was recovered during a study of circulating tumor DNA in untreated peripheral T-cell lymphoma. Study-wide results and limits: Tumor-specific clonotypes: identified in around 71% of patients, roughly 88% of baseline tissues.

Here immunoSEQ multiplex PCR was the method, and the copy in TCRdb shows in-frame clones only, minus some. This sample has about 2,200 clones, with about three quarters found just once. Comment on this clone: Its antigen is as yet unknown.

The germline CDR1 and CDR2 sequences are SGHRS and YFSETQ. The CDR3 covers 14 residues. V shed 3 bases and J shed 3 bases, with 9 bases lying between them. J is TRBJ1-4 and V is TRBV5-1; D is unclear. Material: tumor tissue. The TCR comes from a human donor with peripheral T-cell lymphoma. The CDR3 region is CASSSGIANEKLFF. The DNA for the CDR3 is TGCGCCAGCAGCTCGGGCATAGCTAATGAAAAACTGTTTTTT.